The clone carrying this T cell receptor (beta chain) has a single count. Replicate PCRs for sorted subsets used about 200 ng DNA; this equaled 25,000 to 35,000 T cell genomes. Per the original data handling: In the immunoSEQ data, sequences were junction-only and lacked quality scores, so filtering differed. Data came from immunoSEQ multiplex PCR; TCRdb stores just in-frame clones and leaves some out. V and J calls plus clone size are reproduced from that table; the DNA served to infer D and trimming. The sample records about 2.3 million clones, 80% to 95% being singletons. This sample stems from a study of shared clonotypes between healthy human individuals. The CDR3 has 13 residues. Trimming left V 0 bases short and J 12 bases short, with 12 bases between. Germline V lookup: CDR1 SGHDN, CDR2 FVKESK. A CD45RA-negative memory subset and a CD45RA+ naive subset were separated from the CD4+ cells.

This chain connects TRBV14 to TRBJ2-1; D may be TRBD2 (6 bases). The receptor's source is a man younger than 30 in good health. Some clones in this sample may be carry-over from other donors' samples. The material sequenced was naive CD4+ T cells from PBMCs. The subset: CD45RA+ positively selected. CDR3 residues: CASSQDRRAGQFF. CDR3 in DNA: TGTGCCAGCAGCCAAGATAGGAGGGCTGGGCAGTTCTTC.